This T cell receptor (beta chain) comes out of a study of blood T cell repertoires in COVID-19 (dated by TCRdb to the early 2020s). Regarding the study in general: Samples from collaborators originated in the United States, Italy and Spain and spanned both the acute and convalescent phases of COVID-19. Subjects who had been exposed to COVID-19, were actively infected with it, or had recovered from it provided the deeply sampled blood TCRbeta repertoires that made up the dataset. Where available, HLA class I and class II types were obtained from metadata supplied by the sample provider rather than from assay-based typing. The samples were drawn from two sources: the first 160 participants of the ongoing ImmuneRACE study, and fewer than 1,500 subjects contributed by 6 global collaborators. A freely available public database, intended as a resource for researchers studying the immune response to SARS-CoV-2, is where the repertoires were released. The material from the prospective study consisted of cDNA or gDNA derived from T cells, B-cell-depleted T cells, or PBMCs. The sample metadata nearly always contained a de-identified subject ID, COVID-19 status, age in years and sex. Study-wide conclusions, independent of this receptor: Clinical and demographic metadata were provided uncurated, with the amount varying by source and participant.

A remark on this clone: Its antigen has not been determined. No much larger clone is present one base from it, and per-base qualities are unavailable.

One collaborating source in Seattle enrolled patients during active infection and followed them longitudinally through the course of disease. Whole blood was collected in K2EDTA tubes by collaborating institutions according to the institutions' own protocols. For TCRbeta analysis, collaborators shipped samples in one of three forms: frozen whole blood, isolated PBMCs, or DNA extracted from either of those sample types. Trimming takes 7 bases from V and 6 bases from J, and the germline ends sit 12 bases apart. The CDR3, from cysteine to phenylalanine, totals 13 residues. Only the CDR3 DNA is retained, 39 bases long and in frame from the first base. The germline V gene (reference sequence) supplies CDR1 MNHNY and CDR2 SVGAGI. The immunoSEQ Assay, a bias-controlled multiplex PCR, was used to amplify TCRbeta CDR3 regions from genomic DNA. The study's own analysis went as follows. The number of nucleated cells in each sample was estimated from the amplification of reference gene primers within the assay. Sequence reads were collapsed and filtered to measure the absolute abundance of every unique TCRbeta CDR3 rearrangement. For each sample, productive Simpson clonality was calculated as the square root of Simpson's diversity index over productive rearrangements. Sourced from immuneACCESS, this table was stored by TCRdb with only in-frame sequences that have V and J called. A share of the clones is absent; for the studies checked, an unresolved V gene accounts for under half, and the remainder has no known explanation. V and J calls and clone size are those listed in that table; D and trimming were worked out from the DNA. The sample has approximately 480,000 clones on record, 85% to 90% of them singletons. Approximately 0.9% of the sample comes from the top ten.

The sequence derives from a man in his late teens or twenties with COVID-19, enrolled during active disease. The V and J segments used are TRBV6-6 and TRBJ1-4; there is no confident call for the D gene. The sample comprised peripheral blood. The nucleotide sequence is given as TGTGCCAGCACTTCGCAGAACGATGAAAAACTGTTTTTT. Translated, it reads CASTSQNDEKLFF.